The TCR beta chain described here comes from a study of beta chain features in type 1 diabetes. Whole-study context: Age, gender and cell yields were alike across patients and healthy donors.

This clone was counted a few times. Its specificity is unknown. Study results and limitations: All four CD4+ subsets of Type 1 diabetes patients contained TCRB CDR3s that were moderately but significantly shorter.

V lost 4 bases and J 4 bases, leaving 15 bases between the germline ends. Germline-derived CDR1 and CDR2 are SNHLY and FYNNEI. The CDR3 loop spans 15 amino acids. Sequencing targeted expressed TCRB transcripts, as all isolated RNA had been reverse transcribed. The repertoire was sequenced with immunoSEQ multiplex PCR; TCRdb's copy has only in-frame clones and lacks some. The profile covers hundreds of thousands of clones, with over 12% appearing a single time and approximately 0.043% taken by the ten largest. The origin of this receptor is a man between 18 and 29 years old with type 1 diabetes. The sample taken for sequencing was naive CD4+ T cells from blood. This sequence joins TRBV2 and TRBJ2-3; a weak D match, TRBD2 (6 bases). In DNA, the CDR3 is TGTGCCAGCAGTGTAGGTCTAGCGAGGTCAGATACGCAGTATTTT. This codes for CASSVGLARSDTQYF.